The present entry profiles one T cell receptor (beta chain) with its context. These data come from a study of cytomegalovirus exposure and HLA in healthy donors. In the PCR, 60 Vbeta and 13 Jbeta primers were used. The table came from immunoSEQ multiplex PCR; TCRdb's copy has only in-frame clones and leaves some out. The repertoire holds roughly 160,000 clones, around 84% seen once, with 1% in the top ten. CDR3 length: 16 residues. Material: PBMCs. The rearrangement uses TRBV21-1 and TRBJ2-6; the D call in the table, TRBD2, was not verified against the DNA. TRBV21-1 is a pseudogene locus. This TCR came from a boy aged 2 to 9 in good health and CMV-seronegative. The CDR3 nucleotides read TGTGCCAGCAGCGACGGAGGGAGCCAAAGAGTAAACGTCCTGACTTTC. Its translation: CASSDGGSQRVNVLTF.